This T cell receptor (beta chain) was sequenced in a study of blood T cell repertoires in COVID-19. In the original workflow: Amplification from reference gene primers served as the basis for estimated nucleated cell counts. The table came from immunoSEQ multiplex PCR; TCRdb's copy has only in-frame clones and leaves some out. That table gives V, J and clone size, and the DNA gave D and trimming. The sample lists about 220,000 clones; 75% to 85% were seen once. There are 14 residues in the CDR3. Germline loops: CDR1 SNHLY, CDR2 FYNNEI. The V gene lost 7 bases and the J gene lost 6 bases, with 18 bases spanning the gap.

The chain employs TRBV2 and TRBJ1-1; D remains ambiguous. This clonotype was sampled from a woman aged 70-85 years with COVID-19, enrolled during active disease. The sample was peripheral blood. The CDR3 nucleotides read TGTGCCAGCAAAGTTCTAGGGAGTCGCTCTGAAGCTTTCTTT. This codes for CASKVLGSRSEAFF. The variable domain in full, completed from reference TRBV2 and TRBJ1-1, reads EPEVTQTPSHQVTQMGQEVILRCVPISNHLYFYWYRQILGQKVEFLVSFYNNEISEKSEIFDDQFSVERPDGSNFTLKIRSTKLEDSAMYFCASKVLGSRSEAFFGQGTRLTVV.